This TCR beta chain was sequenced for a study of T-cell reconstitution after alpha-beta-depleted transplantation in children. Findings and caveats of the study: Roughly two months post-transplant, alpha-beta T cells reportedly originated from several hundred graft clones that had expanded. Newly generated T cells supplied most T-cell counts and diversity one year post-transplant. Elevated TCRbeta diversity at day 60 was traced, in some patients, to surviving recipient T cells and thymic progenitors.

A note on this clonotype: Its antigen is undetermined.

The library targeted TCRbeta and was prepared with unique molecular identifiers. One entry per CDR3 protein results from TCRdb running MiXCR on the PCR reads. The top ten clones hold roughly 27% of a sample with approximately 980,000 distinct CDR3 sequences, about 26% of them seen once. V lost 5 bases and J lost 9, with 11 bases in between. CDR3 length: 12 residues. Germline V CDR1 and CDR2: KGHSH, LQKENI. The V gene is TRBV18, the J gene TRBJ2-1; D is perhaps TRBD2 (5 bases). This receptor was identified in a boy in the first two years of life who had a stem cell transplant for SCID, so the T cells may come from the graft donor. This sample comprised PBMCs, mostly from graft donor cells, obtained 360 days after TCRalphabeta/CD19-depleted stem cell transplant. The DNA of the CDR3 is TGTGCCAGCTCAGTCCTAGGACTTGAGCAGTTCTTC. This translates into CASSVLGLEQFF.